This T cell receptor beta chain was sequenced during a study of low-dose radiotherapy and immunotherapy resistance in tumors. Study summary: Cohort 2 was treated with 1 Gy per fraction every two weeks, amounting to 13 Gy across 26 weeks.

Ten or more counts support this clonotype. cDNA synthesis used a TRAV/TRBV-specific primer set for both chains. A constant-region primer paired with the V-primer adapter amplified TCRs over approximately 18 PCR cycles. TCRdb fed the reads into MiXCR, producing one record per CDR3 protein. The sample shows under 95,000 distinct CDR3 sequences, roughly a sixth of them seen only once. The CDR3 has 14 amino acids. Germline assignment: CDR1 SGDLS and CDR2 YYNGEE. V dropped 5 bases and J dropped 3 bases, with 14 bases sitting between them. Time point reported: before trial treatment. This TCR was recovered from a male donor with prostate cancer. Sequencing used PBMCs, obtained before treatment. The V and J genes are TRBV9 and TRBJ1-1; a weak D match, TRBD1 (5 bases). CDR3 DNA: TGTGCCAGCAGTCTAGGGGCGTTGGACACTGAAGCTTTCTTT. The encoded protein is CASSLGALDTEAFF.